These 13 T cell receptor beta chains were all obtained from the same sample, sequenced in a study of blood T cell repertoires in COVID-19. Sequenced by immunoSEQ multiplex PCR; TCRdb stores in-frame clones only, minus some. The sample contains some 190,000 clones, roughly 80% of which appear only once. Material for sequencing was peripheral blood. These receptors originate from a woman aged 55 to 70 with COVID-19, enrolled during active disease.

The chain couples TRBV15 to TRBJ1-4; 9 bases are shared with TRBD1. The CDR3 runs 14 residues. The junction had 9 bases not matched to a gene; V was cut back by 9 bases and J by 7 bases. Germline V gives CDR1 LNHNV, CDR2 YYDKDF (reference sequence). The chain's CDR3 is CATRLTGGGEKLFF. CDR3 in DNA: TGTGCCACGAGGTTAACAGGGGGCGGTGAAAAACTGTTTTTT.

This clone came up many times. The rearrangement links TRBV2 to TRBJ1-2, with D possibly TRBD1 on 5 matching bases. Trimming pared 2 bases from V and 4 bases from J, leaving 8 bases between. Germline V gives CDR1 SNHLY, CDR2 FYNNEI. The CDR3 totals 13 residues. The CDR3 region is CASSESGSYGYTF. DNA of the CDR3: TGTGCCAGCAGTGAATCAGGGTCCTATGGCTACACCTTC.

V is TRBV9 and J is TRBJ1-1, with a possible D match to TRBD1 (6 bases). Germline assignment: CDR1 SGDLS and CDR2 YYNGEE. V lost 4 bases and J lost 4, with 17 bases in between. The CDR3 consists of 15 residues. CDR3 residues: CASSPLQGGGTEAFF. CDR3 nucleotide sequence: TGTGCCAGCAGCCCCCTACAGGGAGGGGGCACTGAAGCTTTCTTT.

This clone was seen just once. At one boundary the junction diverges from the germline segment, which might be a read error. The chain has TRBV12-3 or TRBV12-4 and TRBJ1-1; unclear D gene. This CDR3 is built from 11 residues. The CDR3 DNA sequence: TGTGCCAGCAGTTTGGGAGGGATGCGTGACTTT. As protein: CASSLGGMRDF.

The V and J genes are TRBV5-4 and TRBJ2-2; no definite D call. Germline CDR1 is SGHNT and CDR2 is YYREEE (reference sequence). Trimming removed 0 bases from V and 7 bases from J, with 10 bases in between. The CDR3 is made up of 14 amino acids. The DNA for the CDR3 is TGTGCCAGCAGCTTGGGCAGCCCAGGCGGGGAGCTGTTTTTT. Protein: CASSLGSPGGELFF.

The chain employs TRBV9 and TRBJ1-2; the D gene is possibly TRBD1 (5 bases). This CDR3 has 14 residues. V was pared by 2 bases and J by 2 bases, with 10 bases between. Looked up from germline, CDR1 is SGDLS and CDR2 is YYNGEE. In DNA, the CDR3 is TGTGCCAGCAGCGTGGCGGGACTGAACTATGGCTACACCTTC. Encoded protein: CASSVAGLNYGYTF.

The V and J genes are TRBV7-3 and TRBJ2-1; 7 positions match TRBD2. The germline V gene encodes CDR1 SGHTA and CDR2 FQGTGA. The CDR3 is 12 residues long. With 9 bases clipped from V and 5 bases from J, the junction kept 4 bases outside the gene matches. The CDR3 region has the DNA TGTGCCAGTCGTGGACTAGACAATGAGCAGTTCTTC. This translates into CASRGLDNEQFF.

As for this clone: In the same sample, other DNA sequences code for this CDR3. The rearrangement links TRBV6-5 to TRBJ1-3, with D unresolved. There are 14 residues in the CDR3. Deletions cut 3 bases from V and 1 base from J, with 7 bases between. Germline V lookup: CDR1 MNHEY, CDR2 SVGAGI. CDR3 residues: CASSYSRSGNTIYF. In DNA form, the CDR3 reads TGTGCCAGCAGTTATTCTCGTTCTGGAAACACCATATATTTT.

The chain uses TRBV11-2 and TRBJ2-7; no clear D. Per the germline V gene, CDR1 is SGHAT and CDR2 is FQNNGV. V lost 1 base to trimming and J lost 10 bases, with 17 bases between them. The CDR3 consists of 14 residues. This CDR3 reads CASSLVLGSLDQYF. The CDR3 DNA sequence: TGTGCCAGCAGCTTAGTTCTCGGCAGTCTAGATCAGTACTTC.

This rearrangement joins TRBV5-4 to TRBJ1-6, with a tentative D call TRBD1 (5 bases). Germline values: CDR1 SGHNT, CDR2 YYREEE (reference sequence). V was clipped by 0 bases and J by 7 bases, with 11 bases between them. The CDR3 totals 15 residues. The CDR3 nucleotides are TGTGCCAGCAGCTTGGTTGGACACCAGAATTCACCCCTCCACTTT. Translated: CASSLVGHQNSPLHF.

V usage is TRBV5-1 and J usage is TRBJ1-6, with TRBD1 identical over 9 bases. The CDR3 has 15 residues. Germline values: CDR1 SGHRS, CDR2 YFSETQ. Losses at the gene ends were 0 bases for V and 6 bases for J; bases not matched to a gene: 1. CDR3 nucleotide sequence: TGCGCCAGCAGCTTGGAGGACAGGGGTAATTCACCCCTCCACTTT. Its protein product is CASSLEDRGNSPLHF. The whole variable domain, remainder taken from reference TRBV5-1 and TRBJ1-6, is KAGVTQTPRYLIKTRGQQVTLSCSPISGHRSVSWYQQTPGQGLQFLFEYFSETQRNKGNFPGRFSGRQFSNSRSEMNVSTLELGDSALYLCASSLEDRGNSPLHFGNGTRLTVT.

This chain joins TRBV3-1 (or the pseudogene TRBV3-2) and TRBJ2-1; the D is unclear. CDR3 length equals 13 residues. Germline CDR1 LGHDT, CDR2 YNNKEL (reference sequence). The V end was cut by 0 bases, the J end by 10 bases, with 10 bases between. The CDR3 sequence is CASSQERLHEQFF. CDR3 nucleotide sequence: TGTGCCAGCAGCCAAGAGCGCTTGCACGAGCAGTTCTTC.

CDR3 region: CASSQAVAGGTGELFF. CDR3 sequence (DNA): TGTGCCAGCAGCCAAGCAGTAGCGGGGGGAACCGGGGAGCTGTTTTTT. This rearrangement joins TRBV3-1 (or the pseudogene TRBV3-2) to TRBJ2-2; 10 bases map to TRBD2. This CDR3 is built from 16 residues. The V segment lost 1 base and the J segment 5 bases; nucleotides outside the gene matches: 4. Germline loops: CDR1 LGHDT, CDR2 YNNKEL (reference sequence).